The present TCR beta chain was sequenced within a study of T cells after yellow fever vaccination. On the study more broadly: Fractions containing few cells were prepared with SMART-Seq v4 Ultra Low Input. Study results and limitations: Post-booster reappearance was seen for most primary-vaccination clones (just under 97% CD4, roughly 88% CD8). Just a small share of clonotypes turned up in the CD4 compartment as well as the CD8 compartment.

Looked up from germline, CDR1 is SEHNR and CDR2 is FQNEAQ (reference sequence). This CDR3 has 14 amino acids. Losses at the gene ends were 7 bases for V and 5 bases for J; bases not matched to a gene: 6. Each CDR3 protein is one row after TCRdb ran MiXCR on the 5' RACE reads. Seen here are a few hundred thousand distinct CDR3 sequences, around 6.4% observed once, and the top ten hold approximately 16%. As to this clonotype: Its antigen remains unknown.

The chain joins TRBV7-9 to TRBJ1-4, with TRBD1 matching 8 bases. Sequenced here: PBMCs, sampled 5 days after the yellow fever booster vaccination. The receptor was derived from a man aged 25-45 years who received the YFV17D yellow fever vaccine. DNA of the CDR3: TGTGCCAGCATCTTGGACAGGGTGAATGAAAAACTGTTTTTT. Translating gives CASILDRVNEKLFF.